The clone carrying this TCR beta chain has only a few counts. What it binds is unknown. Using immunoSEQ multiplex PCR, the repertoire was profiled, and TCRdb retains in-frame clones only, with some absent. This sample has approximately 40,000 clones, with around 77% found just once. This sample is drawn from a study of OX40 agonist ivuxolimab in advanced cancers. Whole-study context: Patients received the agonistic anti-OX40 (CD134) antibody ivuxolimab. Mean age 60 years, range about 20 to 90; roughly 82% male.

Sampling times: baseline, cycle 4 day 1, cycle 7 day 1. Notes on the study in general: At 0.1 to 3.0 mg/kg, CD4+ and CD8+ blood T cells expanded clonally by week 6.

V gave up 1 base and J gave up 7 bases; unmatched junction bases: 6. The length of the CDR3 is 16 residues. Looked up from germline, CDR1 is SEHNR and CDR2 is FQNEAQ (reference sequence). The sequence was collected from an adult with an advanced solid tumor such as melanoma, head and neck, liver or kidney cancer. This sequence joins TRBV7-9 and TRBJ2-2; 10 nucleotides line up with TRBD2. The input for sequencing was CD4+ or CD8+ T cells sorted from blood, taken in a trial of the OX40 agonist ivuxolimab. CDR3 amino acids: CASSLDLAGVGGELFF. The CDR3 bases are TGTGCCAGCAGCTTAGACCTAGCGGGAGTTGGCGGGGAGCTGTTTTTT.